This is a list of T cell receptor beta chains from one sample in a study of memory CD4+ T cells and cytomegalovirus serostatus. The repertoire was sequenced with immunoSEQ multiplex PCR; TCRdb's copy has only in-frame clones and lacks some. The table shows approximately 61,000 clones, with 60% to 85% occurring only once. Sequenced sample: memory CD4+ T cells from blood. The source is an adult in good health and CMV-seronegative. Some clones in this sample may be carry-over from other donors' samples. CDR3s include the opening cysteine and the closing phenylalanine or tryptophan. A D gene is named only where the DNA matches it firmly. Size tells how often a clone was seen (once, few, many) or the class of an expanded clone, and some rows leave it out.

TRBJ1-2,NA,NA,TRBV29-1,TGCAGCGTTGAAATGGTCCCGGATGGCTACACCTTC,CSVEMVPDGYTF
TRBJ2-3,NA,NA,TRBV13,TGTGCCAGCAGCTCCTTACGTTTCACAGATACGCAGTATTTT,CASSSLRFTDTQYF
TRBJ1-1,NA,NA,TRBV10-1,TGCGCCAGCAGTGGACCCGGGGGCACCGCTTTCTTT,CASSGPGGTAFF
TRBJ1-4,TRBD1,once,TRBV7-2,TGTGCCAGCAGCCGTGGACAGGGGGGTGAAAAACTGTTTTTT,CASSRGQGGEKLFF
TRBJ2-7,NA,NA,TRBV6-5,TGTGCCAGCAGGGCCGGACGGCGGAGCTCCTACGAGCAGTACTTC,CASRAGRRSSYEQYF
TRBJ2-5,NA,NA,TRBV2,TGTGCCAGCAGTGAATGGGAGACCCAGTACTTC,CASSEWETQYF
TRBJ1-3,NA,NA,TRBV30,TGTGCCTGGAGTGTCCGGCCGACCGGGACCGGCTCTGGAAACACCATATATTTT,CAWSVRPTGTGSGNTIYF
TRBJ2-6,NA,NA,TRBV6-5,TGTGCCAGCAGTCGAGACAGCTCTGGGGCCAACGTCCTGACTTTC,CASSRDSSGANVLTF
TRBJ2-1,NA,NA,TRBV27,TGTGCCAGCAGTTTCCACGGGGGCCCCTACAATGAGCAGTTCTTC,CASSFHGGPYNEQFF
TRBJ2-2,NA,NA,TRBV4-3,TGCGCCAGCAGCCACGGACAGATAGGGGAGCTGTTTTTT,CASSHGQIGELFF
TRBJ1-2,NA,NA,TRBV5-1,TGCGCCAGCGGAACTTCCTATGGCTACACCTTC,CASGTSYGYTF
TRBJ1-2,NA,NA,TRBV4-1,TGCGCCAGCAGCCAAGGAAGGGCGAGGGGAATCTATGGCTACACCTTC,CASSQGRARGIYGYTF
TRBJ2-7,TRBD2,NA,TRBV9,TGTGCCAGCAGCGTAGGAGCGGGATTGTCCGAGCAGTACTTC,CASSVGAGLSEQYF
TRBJ2-5,NA,once,TRBV10-3,TGTGCCATCAGTAGACAGAGGGAAGAGACCCAGTACTTC,CAISRQREETQYF
TRBJ2-4,TRBD1,NA,TRBV5-6,TGTGCCAGCAGCACCTCAGGGGGCTCTAGCAAAAACATTCAGTACTTC,CASSTSGGSSKNIQYF
TRBJ2-1,NA,few,TRBV30,TGTGCCTGGAGTGATGCGGGGCTATACAATGAGCAGTTCTTC,CAWSDAGLYNEQFF
TRBJ1-4,TRBD1,NA,TRBV14,TGTGCCAGCAGAGCGGACAGGGCGGAAGAAAAACTGTTTTTT,CASRADRAEEKLFF
TRBJ2-1,NA,NA,TRBV11-2,TGTGCCAGCAGCCACTCGGGGTCACTAGTCAATGAGCAGTTCTTC,CASSHSGSLVNEQFF
TRBJ1-2,TRBD1,NA,TRBV27,TGTGCCAGCAGGGGGACAGGGAAGGGTGGCTACACCTTC,CASRGTGKGGYTF
TRBJ2-5,NA,once,TRBV4-3,TGCGCCAGCAGCCATCAGACAGGCCAAGGAGAGACCCAGTACTTC,CASSHQTGQGETQYF
TRBJ2-7,NA,NA,TRBV4-3,TGCGCCAGCAGCCTCCTTCGGGCCCCCACGTACGAGCAGTACTTC,CASSLLRAPTYEQYF
TRBJ2-3,NA,NA,TRBV2,TGTGCCAGCAGCCCCCGGCCAAGCACAGATACGCAGTATTTT,CASSPRPSTDTQYF
TRBJ1-4,NA,NA,TRBV18,TGTGCCAGCTCACCACCGTGGGGGGGAGAAAAACTGTTTTTT,CASSPPWGGEKLFF
TRBJ2-2,NA,once,TRBV18,TGTGCCAGCTCACCACGAGCTGAGGTCACCGGGGAGCTGTTTTTT,CASSPRAEVTGELFF
TRBJ1-4,NA,NA,TRBV5-1,TGCGCCAGCAGCTTGCAGGGAATTAATGAAAAACTGTTTTTT,CASSLQGINEKLFF
TRBJ2-7,NA,NA,TRBV7-2,TGTGCCAGCAGCTCCGTCAAGACCCTGGGCGAGCAGTACTTC,CASSSVKTLGEQYF
TRBJ1-2,NA,few,TRBV5-1,TGCGCCAGCAGCGCCAGGGGAGGAAACTATGGCTACACCTTC,CASSARGGNYGYTF
TRBJ2-5,TRBD2,NA,TRBV5-4,TGTGCCAGCAGCTTGGGGGGCCTAGCGGGGGTGGAGACCCAGTACTTC,CASSLGGLAGVETQYF
TRBJ2-1,TRBD2,NA,TRBV9,TGTGCCAGCAGCGTAACTAGCGCTCATGACAATGAGCAGTTCTTC,CASSVTSAHDNEQFF
TRBJ2-5,NA,NA,TRBV5-1,TGCGCCAGCAGCCCCGGACCCATAGAGACCCAGTACTTC,CASSPGPIETQYF
TRBJ1-6,NA,NA,TRBV7-2,TGTGCCAGCAGCTTAGACGGAAATTCACCCCTCCACTTT,CASSLDGNSPLHF
TRBJ1-2,TRBD1,NA,TRBV28,TGTGCCAGCAGTTTTGGCGCCGGACAGGGCCCTGACTATGGCTACACCTTC,CASSFGAGQGPDYGYTF
TRBJ2-5,NA,NA,TRBV5-1,TGCGCCAGCAGCTGGGGGAAAGGACAAGAGACCCAGTACTTC,CASSWGKGQETQYF
TRBJ2-3,NA,NA,TRBV7-2,TGTGCCAGCAGCTTAGTACGGGTAGATACGCAGTATTTT,CASSLVRVDTQYF
TRBJ1-1,NA,NA,TRBV25-1,TGTGCCAGCAGTGGACGAACATGGAGCACTGAAGCTTTCTTT,CASSGRTWSTEAFF
TRBJ1-2,NA,NA,TRBV9,TGTGCCAGCTCCAACAGGGATGGCTACACCTTC,CASSNRDGYTF
TRBJ2-4,TRBD2,NA,TRBV4-1,TGCGCCAGCAGCCCGGGACTAGCGGGAATAGTTAGCAAAAACATTCAGTACTTC,CASSPGLAGIVSKNIQYF
TRBJ1-5,NA,NA,TRBV30,TGTGCCTGGAGTCCAGGGACCGATCAGCCCCAGCATTTT,CAWSPGTDQPQHF
TRBJ2-4,NA,NA,TRBV2,TGTGCCAGCAGCCGGATCCCCAAAAACATTCAGTACTTC,CASSRIPKNIQYF
TRBJ1-2,NA,NA,TRBV6-1,TGTGCCAGCAGTGAAGACGAGTTCTATGGCTACACCTTC,CASSEDEFYGYTF
TRBJ2-3,TRBD2,once,TRBV5-6,TGTGCCAGCAGCTTGCGGGGGGGGACTAGCACAGATACGCAGTATTTT,CASSLRGGTSTDTQYF
TRBJ1-4,TRBD1,NA,TRBV7-2,TGTGCCAGCAGCTTAGTAGGGGGACAGAATGAAAAACTGTTTTTT,CASSLVGGQNEKLFF
TRBJ1-2,NA,few,TRBV7-2,TGTGCCAGCAGCTTAGTTCGGGGCCATGGCTACACCTTC,CASSLVRGHGYTF
TRBJ2-2,TRBD2,few,TRBV5-6,TGTGCCAGCAGCGGACTAGCGGGGAACACCGGGGAGCTGTTTTTT,CASSGLAGNTGELFF
TRBJ1-4,NA,NA,TRBV19,TGTGCCAGTAGTTTTGGACCTCCATGGGGTGAAAAACTGTTTTTT,CASSFGPPWGEKLFF